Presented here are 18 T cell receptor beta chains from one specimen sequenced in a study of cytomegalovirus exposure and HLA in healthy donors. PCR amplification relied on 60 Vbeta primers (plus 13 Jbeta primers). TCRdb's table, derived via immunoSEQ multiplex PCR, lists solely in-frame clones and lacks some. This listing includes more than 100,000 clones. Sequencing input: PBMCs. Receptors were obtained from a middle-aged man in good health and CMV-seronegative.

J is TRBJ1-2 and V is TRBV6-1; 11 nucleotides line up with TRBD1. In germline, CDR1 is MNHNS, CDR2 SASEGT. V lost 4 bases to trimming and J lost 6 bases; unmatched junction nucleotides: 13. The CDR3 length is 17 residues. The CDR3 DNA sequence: TGTGCCAGCAGTGGTGGACAGGGGGCTACTAAATTTGATGGCTACACCTTC. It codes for CASSGGQGATKFDGYTF.

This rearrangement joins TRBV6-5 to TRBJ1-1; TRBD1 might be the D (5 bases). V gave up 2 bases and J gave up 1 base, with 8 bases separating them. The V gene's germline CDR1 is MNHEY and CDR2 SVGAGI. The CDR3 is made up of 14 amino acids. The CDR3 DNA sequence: TGTGCCAGCAGTTACGCGGACACGAACACTGAAGCTTTCTTT. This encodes CASSYADTNTEAFF.

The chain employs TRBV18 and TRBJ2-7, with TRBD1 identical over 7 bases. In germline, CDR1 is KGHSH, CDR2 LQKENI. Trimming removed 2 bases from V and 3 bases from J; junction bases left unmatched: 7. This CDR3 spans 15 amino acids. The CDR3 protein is CASSPGPTGSYEQYF. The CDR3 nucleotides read TGTGCCAGCTCACCAGGTCCGACAGGGAGCTACGAGCAGTACTTC.

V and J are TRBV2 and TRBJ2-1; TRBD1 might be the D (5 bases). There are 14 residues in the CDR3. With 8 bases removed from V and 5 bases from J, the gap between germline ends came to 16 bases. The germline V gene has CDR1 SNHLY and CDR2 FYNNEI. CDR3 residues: CASRPTGTNNEQFF. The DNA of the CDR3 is TGTGCCAGCCGTCCTACAGGAACTAACAATGAGCAGTTCTTC.

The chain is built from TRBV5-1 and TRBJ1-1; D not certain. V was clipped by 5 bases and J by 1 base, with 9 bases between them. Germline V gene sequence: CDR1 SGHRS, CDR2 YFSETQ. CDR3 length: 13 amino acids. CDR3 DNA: TGCGCCAGCAGACCCGGTCCGAACACTGAAGCTTTCTTT. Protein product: CASRPGPNTEAFF.

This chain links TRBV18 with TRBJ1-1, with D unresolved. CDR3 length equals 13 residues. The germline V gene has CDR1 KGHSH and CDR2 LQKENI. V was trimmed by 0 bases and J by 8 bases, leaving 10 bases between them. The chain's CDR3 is CASSPPNGPEAFF. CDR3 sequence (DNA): TGTGCCAGCTCACCACCGAATGGGCCCGAAGCTTTCTTT.

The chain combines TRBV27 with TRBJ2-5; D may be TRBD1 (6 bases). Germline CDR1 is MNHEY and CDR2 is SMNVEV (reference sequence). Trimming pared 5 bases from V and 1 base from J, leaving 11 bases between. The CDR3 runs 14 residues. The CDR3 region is CASSPYRAQETQYF. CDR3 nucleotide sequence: TGTGCCAGCAGTCCCTACAGGGCCCAAGAGACCCAGTACTTC.

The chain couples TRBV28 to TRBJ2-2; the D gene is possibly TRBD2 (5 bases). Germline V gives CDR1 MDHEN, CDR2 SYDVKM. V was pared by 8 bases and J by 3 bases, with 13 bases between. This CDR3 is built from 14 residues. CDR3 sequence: CASGRGSYTGELFF. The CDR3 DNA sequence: TGTGCCAGCGGCCGGGGTAGTTACACCGGGGAGCTGTTTTTT.

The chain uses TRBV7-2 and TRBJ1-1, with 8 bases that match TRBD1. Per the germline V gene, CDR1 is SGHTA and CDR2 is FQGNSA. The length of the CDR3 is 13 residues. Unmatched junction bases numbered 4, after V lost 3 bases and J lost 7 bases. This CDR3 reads CASSFRGQGEAFF. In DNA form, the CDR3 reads TGTGCCAGCAGCTTCAGAGGACAGGGTGAAGCTTTCTTT.

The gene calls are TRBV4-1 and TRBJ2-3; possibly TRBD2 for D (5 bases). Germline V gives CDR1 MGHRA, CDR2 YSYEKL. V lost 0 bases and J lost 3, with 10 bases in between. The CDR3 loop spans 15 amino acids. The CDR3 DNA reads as TGCGCCAGCAGCCAAGATCCACTAGAGACAGATACGCAGTATTTT. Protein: CASSQDPLETDTQYF.

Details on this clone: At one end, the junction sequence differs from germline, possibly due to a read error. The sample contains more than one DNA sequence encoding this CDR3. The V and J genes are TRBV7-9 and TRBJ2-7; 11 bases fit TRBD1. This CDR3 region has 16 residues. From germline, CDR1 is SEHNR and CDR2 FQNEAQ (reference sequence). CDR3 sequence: CASSQATGTGGYEQYF. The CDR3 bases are TGCGCCAGCAGCCAAGCTACCGGGACAGGGGGCTACGAGCAGTACTTC.

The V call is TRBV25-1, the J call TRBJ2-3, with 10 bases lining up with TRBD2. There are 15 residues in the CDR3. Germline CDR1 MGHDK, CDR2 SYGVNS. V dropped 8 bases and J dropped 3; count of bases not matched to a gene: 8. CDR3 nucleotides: TGTGCCAGCGGGGCTAGCGGGGGATTTACAGATACGCAGTATTTT. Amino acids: CASGASGGFTDTQYF.

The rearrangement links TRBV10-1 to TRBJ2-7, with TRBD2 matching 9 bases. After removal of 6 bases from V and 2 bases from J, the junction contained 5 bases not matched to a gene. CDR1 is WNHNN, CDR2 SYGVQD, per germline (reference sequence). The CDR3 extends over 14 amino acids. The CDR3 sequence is CASSGLASPYEQYF. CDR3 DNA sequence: TGCGCCAGCAGCGGACTAGCGTCTCCCTACGAGCAGTACTTC.

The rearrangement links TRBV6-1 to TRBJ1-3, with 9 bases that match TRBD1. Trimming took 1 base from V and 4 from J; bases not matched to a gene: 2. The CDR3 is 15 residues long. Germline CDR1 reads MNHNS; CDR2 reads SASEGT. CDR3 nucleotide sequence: TGTGCCAGCAGTGAAGGGACAGGGGTGGGAAACACCATATATTTT. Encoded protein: CASSEGTGVGNTIYF.

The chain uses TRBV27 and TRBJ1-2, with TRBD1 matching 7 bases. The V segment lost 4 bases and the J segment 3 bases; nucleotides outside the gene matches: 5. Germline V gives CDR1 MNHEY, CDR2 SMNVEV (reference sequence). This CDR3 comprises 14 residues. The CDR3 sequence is CASSSVDRDYGYTF. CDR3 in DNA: TGTGCCAGCAGTTCCGTAGACAGGGACTATGGCTACACCTTC.

CDR3 DNA: TGTGCCAGCAGCCGGGCAGGACTCGGGTACGAGCAGTACTTC. It codes for CASSRAGLGYEQYF. J is TRBJ2-5 and V is TRBV5-6, with a weak D call TRBD2 (5 bases). The J call may be wrong; the DNA end is better matched by TRBJ2-7. Germline CDR1 reads SGHDT; CDR2 reads YYEEEE. This CDR3 region has 14 residues.

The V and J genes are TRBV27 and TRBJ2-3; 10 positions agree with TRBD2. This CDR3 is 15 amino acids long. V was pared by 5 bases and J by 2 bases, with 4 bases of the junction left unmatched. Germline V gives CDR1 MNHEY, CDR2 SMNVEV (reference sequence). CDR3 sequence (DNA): TGTGCCAGCAGTGACAGCGGGGGGGCCACAGATACGCAGTATTTT. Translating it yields CASSDSGGATDTQYF.

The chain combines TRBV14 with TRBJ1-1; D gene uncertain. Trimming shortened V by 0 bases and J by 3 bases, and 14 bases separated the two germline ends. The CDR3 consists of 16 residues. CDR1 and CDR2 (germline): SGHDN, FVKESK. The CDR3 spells CASSQEPESWYTEAFF. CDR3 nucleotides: TGTGCCAGCAGCCAAGAACCCGAGAGTTGGTACACTGAAGCTTTCTTT.